The 16 T cell receptor beta chains reported below all come from one sample, sequenced in a study of cytomegalovirus exposure and HLA in healthy donors. The PCR used 60 Vbeta and 13 Jbeta primers. The table came from immunoSEQ multiplex PCR; TCRdb's copy has only in-frame clones and leaves some out. The repertoire includes roughly 97,000 clones, about a tenth of them detected once, and over 4.5% sits in the top ten. The sample consisted of PBMCs. All receptors come from a middle-aged man in good health and CMV-seropositive.

This clone was seen a handful of times. V gene TRBV6-5 combines with J gene TRBJ2-1; 10 nucleotides agree with TRBD1. CDR3 length: 14 amino acids. V shed 7 bases and J 11 bases; nucleotides not matched to a gene: 11. Looked up from germline, CDR1 is MNHEY and CDR2 is SVGAGI. The CDR3 DNA reads TGTGCCAGCAAAGGACAGGGGGTCGTATGGAAGCAGTTCTTC. Protein sequence: CASKGQGVVWKQFF.

The sample holds a few counts of this clone. This chain connects TRBV4-1 to TRBJ2-1; 9 bases are shared with TRBD2. The V segment lost 1 base and the J segment 12 bases; nucleotides outside the gene matches: 16. CDR1 MGHRA and CDR2 YSYEKL come from the germline V gene. This CDR3 has 17 residues. CDR3 bases: TGCGCCAGCAGCCAAGTGGTTAGCGGGAGAGCGGCCAGGCGGCAGTTCTTC. Amino acid sequence: CASSQVVSGRAARRQFF.

This chain connects TRBV19 to TRBJ2-7, with D perhaps TRBD1 (5 bases). Germline CDR1 is LNHDA and CDR2 is SQIVND (reference sequence). V was pared by 3 bases and J by 7 bases, with 13 bases between. This CDR3 contains 13 residues. The CDR3 nucleotides are TGTGCCAGTAGTATGGTAAGGGGTCGGGAGCAGTACTTC. Translation gives CASSMVRGREQYF.

The table lists this clone with a few counts. The J gene is TRBJ1-5, the V gene TRBV4-2; D perhaps matches TRBD1 (6 bases). The CDR3 loop spans 14 amino acids. The V gene's germline CDR1 is LGHNA and CDR2 YNFKEQ. The germline V and J ends were trimmed by 0 bases and 6 bases, with 9 bases remaining between them. The CDR3 bases are TGTGCCAGCAGCCAAGATCAGGGGACTCAGCCCCAGCATTTT. Its protein product is CASSQDQGTQPQHF.

This clone appeared a few times. The V and J genes are TRBV28 and TRBJ2-2, with 7 bases matching TRBD1. This CDR3 has 15 residues. Trimming at V came to 3 bases and at J to 7 bases, leaving 8 bases not matched to a gene. CDR1 and CDR2 from the germline V gene are MDHEN and SYDVKM. The CDR3 nucleotides are TGTGCCAGCAGTTTTCCCGGACAGGCCAGCGGGGAGCTGTTTTTT. It codes for CASSFPGQASGELFF.

The chain uses TRBV14 and TRBJ2-1, with a tentative D call TRBD2 (5 bases). The V end lost 0 bases, the J end lost 8 bases, and 17 bases lay between the germline ends. Germline V gene lookup returns CDR1 SGHDN and CDR2 FVKESK. This CDR3 spans 16 amino acids. DNA of the CDR3: TGTGCCAGCAGCCAAGATCGGGCTAGCTGGCACCATGAGCAGTTCTTC. It encodes CASSQDRASWHHEQFF.

A few counts support this clone. The CDR3 nucleotides read TGTGCCTGGAGCGCGGCGGGACCTACAGATACGCAGTATTTT. Protein: CAWSAAGPTDTQYF. V gene TRBV30 combines with J gene TRBJ2-3; weak D call: TRBD2 (6 bases). Germline loops: CDR1 GTSNPN, CDR2 SVGIG (reference sequence). This CDR3 comprises 14 residues. Deletions cut 3 bases from V and 3 bases from J, with 13 bases between.

The sample holds a few counts of this clone. The chain employs TRBV28 and TRBJ2-7, with a tentative D call TRBD2 (6 bases). CDR3 size: 14 residues. CDR1 is MDHEN, CDR2 SYDVKM, per germline. Trimming stripped 3 bases from V and 5 bases from J, with 14 bases between. In DNA form, the CDR3 reads TGTGCCAGCAGTTTCGTCGCGGGAACCGACGAGCAGTACTTC. This translates into CASSFVAGTDEQYF.

The J gene is TRBJ2-7, the V gene TRBV28; TRBD2 is a possible D gene (6 bases). V was cut by 3 bases and J by 0 bases, with 21 bases left in between. The CDR3 totals 18 residues. From germline, CDR1 is MDHEN and CDR2 SYDVKM. The CDR3 DNA follows: TGTGCCAGCAGTTTTCCGCAGAAATCTAACGGGAGCTCCTACGAGCAGTACTTC. It encodes CASSFPQKSNGSSYEQYF.

This clone was counted between two and nine times. V gene TRBV7-3 combines with J gene TRBJ2-7, with 9 bases identical to TRBD2. This CDR3 region has 15 residues. Germline assignment: CDR1 SGHTA and CDR2 FQGTGA. Losses at the gene ends were 5 bases for V and 5 bases for J; bases not matched to a gene: 10. The CDR3 sequence is CASSPAGGPFDEQYF. CDR3 sequence (DNA): TGTGCCAGCAGCCCCGCGGGAGGGCCGTTCGACGAGCAGTACTTC.

The chain employs TRBV2 and TRBJ2-1; 8 positions agree with TRBD2. Losses at the gene ends were 4 bases for V and 7 bases for J; bases not matched to a gene: 9. CDR3 length: 15 residues. Germline CDR1 is SNHLY and CDR2 is FYNNEI. The CDR3 DNA is TGTGCCAGCAGTGTGCTCGGGGGGGCCGGGAATGAGCAGTTCTTC. It is translated as CASSVLGGAGNEQFF.

The chain is built from TRBV13 and TRBJ2-3; TRBD1 agrees at 9 bases. Germline CDR1 is PRHDT and CDR2 is FYEKMQ (reference sequence). J gave up 1 base and V 0 bases, and 2 bases lay outside the gene matches. The length of the CDR3 is 16 residues. The CDR3 here is CASSLGGTGRTDTQYF. In DNA, the CDR3 is TGTGCCAGCAGCTTAGGGGGGACAGGGCGCACAGATACGCAGTATTTT.

This clone has only a few counts. The chain joins TRBV4-3 to TRBJ1-5; D unresolved. Per the germline V gene, CDR1 is LGHNA and CDR2 is YSLEER. V dropped 4 bases and J dropped 4 bases, with 17 bases sitting between them. CDR3 length: 16 amino acids. The CDR3 spells CASSLVFGGGNQPQHF. As DNA, the CDR3 is TGCGCCAGCAGCCTGGTGTTTGGCGGTGGGAATCAGCCCCAGCATTTT.

This clone was detected only a few times. The chain joins TRBV9 to TRBJ2-3; possible D gene TRBD1, 6 bases. Germline V CDR1 and CDR2: SGDLS, YYNGEE. CDR3 length: 15 residues. V dropped 4 bases and J dropped 5 bases, with 17 bases sitting between them. In DNA form, the CDR3 reads TGTGCCAGCAGCCCTGGTGGGGGCCACAGAGATACGCAGTATTTT. Residues: CASSPGGGHRDTQYF.

The table lists this clone with a few counts. The V call is TRBV5-1, the J call TRBJ2-2; maybe TRBD2 (6 bases). The length of the CDR3 is 16 residues. Germline V gene data show CDR1 as SGHRS and CDR2 as YFSETQ. The germline V and J ends were trimmed by 4 bases and 7 bases, with 20 bases remaining between them. The CDR3 here is CASSPDPSAGFGELFF. DNA of the CDR3: TGCGCCAGCAGCCCAGACCCTAGCGCGGGGTTCGGGGAGCTGTTTTTT. Complete variable domain (other parts from reference TRBV5-1 and TRBJ2-2): KAGVTQTPRYLIKTRGQQVTLSCSPISGHRSVSWYQQTPGQGLQFLFEYFSETQRNKGNFPGRFSGRQFSNSRSEMNVSTLELGDSALYLCASSPDPSAGFGELFFGEGSRLTVL.

This chain connects TRBV6-5 to TRBJ2-7, with a weak D call TRBD1 (6 bases). The CDR3 runs to 15 residues. V lost 6 bases and J 0 bases, leaving 15 bases between the germline ends. The V gene's germline CDR1 is MNHEY and CDR2 SVGAGI. CDR3: CASSPRTVSSYEQYF. DNA of the CDR3: TGTGCCAGCAGCCCCAGGACAGTTAGCTCCTACGAGCAGTACTTC.